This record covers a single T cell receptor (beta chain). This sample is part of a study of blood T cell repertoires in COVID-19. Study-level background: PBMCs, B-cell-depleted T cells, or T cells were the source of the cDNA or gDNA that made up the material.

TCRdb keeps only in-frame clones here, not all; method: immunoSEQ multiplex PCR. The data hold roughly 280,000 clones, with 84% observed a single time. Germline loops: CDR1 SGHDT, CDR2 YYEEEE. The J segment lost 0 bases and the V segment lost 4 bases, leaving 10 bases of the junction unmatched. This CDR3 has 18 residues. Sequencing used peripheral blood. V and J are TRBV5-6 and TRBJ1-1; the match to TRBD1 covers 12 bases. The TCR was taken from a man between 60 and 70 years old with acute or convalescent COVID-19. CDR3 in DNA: TGTGCCAGCAGCCTGTCCTCGGGGACAGGGGGCCTGAACACTGAAGCTTTCTTT. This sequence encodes CASSLSSGTGGLNTEAFF.